Listed below are T cell receptor beta chains from one sample, sequenced in a study of regulatory T cells in long-lasting Graves disease. One entry per CDR3 protein results from TCRdb running MiXCR on the multiplex PCR reads. Here the sample spans about 240,000 distinct CDR3 sequences, around 20% being singletons. This specimen consisted of peripheral blood mononuclear cells (PBMCs), obtained at new diagnosis, from a patient treated with antithyroid drugs. These receptors were taken from a female donor with Graves disease. Each CDR3 is given with its conserved first and last residue.

14 | TRBJ2-2 | TRBV2 | CASGGGAFTGELFF
16 | TRBJ2-3 | TRBV28 | CASSTRGADLRDTQYF
13 | TRBJ2-7 | TRBV20-1 | CSASEGSSYEQYF
15 | TRBJ1-1 | TRBV5-1 | CASSAPDRKNTEAFF
13 | TRBJ1-4 | TRBV6-1 | CASTSNTNEKLFF
14 | TRBJ1-2 | TRBV9 | CASSGTVTNYGYTF
13 | TRBJ2-5 | TRBV11-2 | CANQKGPRETQYF
15 | TRBJ1-1 | TRBV20-1 | CSARAILTRGTEAFF
16 | TRBJ2-2 | TRBV28 | CASTLGLAQNTGELFF
15 | TRBJ1-6 | TRBV6-5 | CASSYRRDITSPLHF
13 | TRBJ2-7 | TRBV6-1 | CASSPQGSYEQYF
18 | TRBJ2-3 | TRBV6-1 | CASRIGDRNYSSTDTQYF
15 | TRBJ2-1 | TRBV6-4 | CASSRSGYPGNEQFF